A single sample is the source of the 14 T cell receptor beta chains below, sequenced in a study of identical twins. A single record per CDR3 protein comes from TCRdb applying MiXCR to the 5' RACE reads. The table lists about 530,000 distinct CDR3 sequences, approximately 20% of them singletons. The sample also formed part of further work on yellow fever vaccine responses in identical twins.

The specimen sequenced was CD4+ T cells sorted from blood. The receptors were gathered from a woman between 18 and 29 years old in good health.

This clonotype showed up many times. J is TRBJ1-3 and V is TRBV5-1; D unresolved. Germline V gene data show CDR1 as SGHRS and CDR2 as YFSETQ. The V end was cut by 4 bases, the J end by 4 bases, with 9 bases between. This CDR3 spans 13 amino acids. CDR3: CASSLEPGNTIYF. In DNA form, the CDR3 reads TGCGCCAGCAGCCTAGAACCGGGAAACACCATATATTTT.

The rearrangement uses TRBV2 and TRBJ2-7; weak D call: TRBD2 (6 bases). CDR1 and CDR2 from the germline V gene are SNHLY and FYNNEI. This CDR3 region has 13 residues. With 6 bases removed from V and 4 bases from J, the gap between germline ends came to 13 bases. The CDR3 DNA reads as TGTGCCAGCAGCTCAGGACTACCTTACGAGCAGTACTTC. It is translated as CASSSGLPYEQYF.

This clonotype appeared a few times. This chain connects TRBV29-1 to TRBJ2-2; a possible D gene is TRBD1 (5 bases). The CDR3 runs to 11 residues. Germline-derived CDR1 and CDR2 are SQVTM and ANQGSEA. Trimming removed 7 bases from V and 6 bases from J, with 9 bases in between. CDR3: CSARDSGELFF. The CDR3 bases are TGCAGCGCCAGGGATTCCGGGGAGCTGTTTTTT.

This clonotype has more than one count but fewer than ten. This sequence joins TRBV6-5 and TRBJ2-1; 7 bases agree with TRBD2. J gave up 6 bases and V 2 bases, and 7 bases lay outside the gene matches. Germline V CDR1 and CDR2: MNHEY, SVGAGI. CDR3 size: 15 residues. The CDR3 DNA is TGTGCCAGCAGTTACGGACTAGAGCGGGTCAATGAGCAGTTCTTC. Amino acids: CASSYGLERVNEQFF.

In its sample, this clonotype was seen a few times. The V gene is TRBV11-2, the J gene TRBJ2-2; either TRBD1 or TRBD2 may fit D (5 bases each). The ends were cut back, 7 bases at V and 6 bases at J, with 18 bases in the middle. CDR1 is SGHAT, CDR2 FQNNGV, per germline. This CDR3 comprises 15 residues. The CDR3 DNA is TGTGCCAGCATCTGGACGGGACGAGTAGCCGGGGAGCTGTTTTTT. It encodes CASIWTGRVAGELFF.

This clonotype came up once. The chain is built from TRBV24-1 and TRBJ2-5; 9 nucleotides align to TRBD2. Germline CDR1 KGHDR, CDR2 SFDVKD. The J segment lost 2 bases and the V segment lost 4 bases, leaving 13 bases of the junction unmatched. The CDR3 sequence is 18 residues long. CDR3 in amino acids: CATSDPVTSGGWQETQYF. In DNA, the CDR3 is TGTGCCACCAGTGACCCCGTGACTAGCGGAGGGTGGCAAGAGACCCAGTACTTC.

The chain is built from TRBV2 and TRBJ2-1; 12 bases align to TRBD2. The CDR3 length is 15 residues. Germline V gives CDR1 SNHLY, CDR2 FYNNEI. The junction had 8 bases not matched to a gene; V was cut back by 6 bases and J by 8 bases. CDR3 in DNA: TGTGCCAGCAGGCCAAGACTAGCGGGAGTCCATGAGCAGTTCTTC. Translating it yields CASRPRLAGVHEQFF.

This clonotype was picked up a small number of times. The V gene is TRBV5-1, the J gene TRBJ1-2; D is unclear. The V end lost 0 bases, the J end lost 2 bases, and 11 bases lay between the germline ends. The CDR3 covers 15 residues. CDR1 and CDR2 (germline): SGHRS, YFSETQ. The CDR3: CASSLESSSNYGYTF. The DNA for the CDR3 is TGCGCCAGCAGCTTGGAATCCTCATCAAACTATGGCTACACCTTC.

This clonotype has a handful of counts. The chain links TRBV28 to TRBJ1-6; TRBD1 agrees at 9 bases. Germline V gives CDR1 MDHEN, CDR2 SYDVKM. CDR3 length: 15 residues. The V and J ends lost 4 bases and 10 bases, in that order; junction bases with no gene match: 8. This chain's CDR3 is CASSSLGQGGSPLHF. The CDR3 DNA follows: TGTGCCAGCAGTTCCCTGGGACAGGGAGGATCACCCCTCCACTTT.

Only a few counts were recorded for this clonotype. The V gene is TRBV20-1, the J gene TRBJ2-3, with D possibly TRBD1 on 6 matching bases. V lost 6 bases to trimming and J lost 5 bases, with 18 bases between them. In germline, CDR1 is DFQATT, CDR2 SNEGSKA (reference sequence). This CDR3 is 14 amino acids long. This CDR3 is CSAADPVGGDTQYF. The CDR3 DNA sequence: TGCAGTGCCGCCGACCCAGTAGGGGGAGATACGCAGTATTTT.

This chain joins TRBV5-1 and TRBJ1-2, with 7 bases lining up with TRBD1. This CDR3 is built from 14 residues. Germline CDR1 SGHRS, CDR2 YFSETQ. After removal of 4 bases from V and 4 bases from J, the junction contained 7 bases not matched to a gene. The CDR3 here is CASSMGTVGYGYTF. In nucleotides, the CDR3 is TGCGCCAGCAGCATGGGGACAGTAGGCTATGGCTACACCTTC.

The chain joins TRBV5-8 to TRBJ1-6; D not resolved. Trimming took 4 bases from V and 4 from J, leaving 9 bases between them. This CDR3 is built from 14 residues. The V gene's germline CDR1 is SGHTS and CDR2 YDEGEE. CDR3 sequence reads: CASSMQEYNSPLHF. The CDR3 nucleotides are TGTGCCAGCAGCATGCAGGAGTATAATTCACCCCTCCACTTT.

The chain combines TRBV29-1 with TRBJ2-7; 9 bases align to TRBD2. Looked up from germline, CDR1 is SQVTM and CDR2 is ANQGSEA. The CDR3 runs to 15 residues. With 6 bases clipped from V and 5 bases from J, the junction kept 14 bases outside the gene matches. Here the CDR3 reads CSVRTLAGAVDEQYF. The CDR3 DNA reads as TGCAGCGTACGGACCTTAGCGGGAGCGGTCGACGAGCAGTACTTC.

This chain uses TRBV28 with TRBJ2-5, with D perhaps matching TRBD1 (6 bases). V lost 5 bases to trimming and J lost 7 bases, with 14 bases between them. Per the germline V gene, CDR1 is MDHEN and CDR2 is SYDVKM. This CDR3 comprises 13 residues. Written as DNA, the CDR3 is TGTGCCAGCAGTGAACAGGGTCTGCGGACCCAGTACTTC. This encodes CASSEQGLRTQYF.